The rows below give T cell receptor beta chains drawn from one sample of a study of beta chain features in type 1 diabetes. The protocol was immunoSEQ multiplex PCR, while the TCRdb copy is restricted to in-frame clones and leaves out a portion. The repertoire has about 160,000 clones, roughly 8% of them found once; the top ten carry 0.45% to 0.55%. Sequencing used central memory CD4+ T cells from blood. Every receptor here comes from a woman under 30 with type 1 diabetes. Both conserved end residues are part of each CDR3. The D gene is left open where the match is weak. A clone size is listed for some rows: how often the clone was seen (once, few, many), or a class if it is expanded.

clone_size	v_call	d_call	j_call	cdr3_nt	cdr3_aa
.	TRBV5-4	.	TRBJ1-2	TGTGCCAGCAGCTCCCAGGCCCAGGGAGGCTATGGCTACACCTTC	CASSSQAQGGYGYTF
few	TRBV18	TRBD2	TRBJ2-1	TGTGCCAGCTCACCAGGGACTAGCGGGAGCGCCTACAATGAGCAGTTCTTC	CASSPGTSGSAYNEQFF
.	TRBV7-9	.	TRBJ1-1	TGTGCCAGCAGCTTACCCCCCCGCGCTGAAGCTTTCTTT	CASSLPPRAEAFF
few	TRBV28	.	TRBJ2-3	TGTGCCAGCACAACAGGTCTCTCTAGCACAGATACGCAGTATTTT	CASTTGLSSTDTQYF
.	TRBV5-1	TRBD2	TRBJ2-3	TGCGCCAGCAGCCTAAGCGGGAGGGCCGAAGATACGCAGTATTTT	CASSLSGRAEDTQYF
.	TRBV5-1	TRBD2	TRBJ2-5	TGCGCCAGCAGCTCCGTCATACAGCGGGAGTCAGGAGAGACCCAGTACTTC	CASSSVIQRESGETQYF
.	TRBV5-1	TRBD2	TRBJ2-1	TGCGCCAGCAGCCCGGGACTAGCGGGAGATGAGCAGTTCTTC	CASSPGLAGDEQFF
.	TRBV6-6	TRBD1	TRBJ2-3	TGTGCCAGCTTCCCGGGACAGGCAGGCACAGATACGCAGTATTTT	CASFPGQAGTDTQYF
few	TRBV30	TRBD2	TRBJ2-3	TGTGCCTGGACCACTAGCGGGAGGGCCTTTAGGGATACGCAGTATTTT	CAWTTSGRAFRDTQYF
.	TRBV6-5	.	TRBJ1-2	TGTGCCAGCAGTTACGGGAGGGGCCTCAACTATGGCTACACCTTC	CASSYGRGLNYGYTF
few	TRBV21-1	.	TRBJ1-5	TGTGCCAGCAGCCGAGGAGAGGGGGGGTGTCAGCCCCAGCATTTT	CASSRGEGGCQPQHF
many	TRBV29-1	.	TRBJ1-5	TGCAGCGTTGGGGGCAGCCTATATAGCAATCAGCCCCAGCATTTT	CSVGGSLYSNQPQHF
.	TRBV2	.	TRBJ1-6	TGTGCCAGCAGTGGACAGAAGGGTTCTTTTTTGGGAATTGCTAATTCACCCCTCCACTTT	CASSGQKGSFLGIANSPLHF
.	TRBV9	.	TRBJ2-2	TGTGCCAGCAGAGATACAGGAAACACCGGGGAGCTGTTTTTT	CASRDTGNTGELFF
.	TRBV4-2	.	TRBJ2-1	TGTGCCAGCAGCCAAGGGCTAGAATCCTACAATGAGCAGTTCTTC	CASSQGLESYNEQFF
.	TRBV4-3	TRBD2	TRBJ2-7	TGCGCCAGCAGCCAGGGGGGACTAGCGAACTCCTACGAGCAGTACTTC	CASSQGGLANSYEQYF
few	TRBV29-1	.	TRBJ1-2	TGCAGCGCGGACAATGTTGGCTACACCTTC	CSADNVGYTF
.	TRBV19	.	TRBJ1-5	TGTGCCAGTTTTGTCGGCGGCTATAGCAATCAGCCCCAGCATTTT	CASFVGGYSNQPQHF